The clone carrying this T cell receptor beta chain appeared once. The sample originates from a study of blood T cell repertoires in COVID-19. About the study: The analysed material was cDNA or gDNA that came from T cells, B-cell-depleted T cells, or PBMCs.

The method was immunoSEQ multiplex PCR; TCRdb's version includes in-frame clones alone and lacks a portion of them. The table shows about 100,000 clones, with 91% occurring only once. V trimming: 1 base; J trimming: 0 bases; junction bases outside the gene matches: 2. The CDR3 contains 16 residues. CDR1 is MGHRA, CDR2 YSYEKL, per germline. Sample: peripheral blood. The V call is TRBV4-1, the J call TRBJ2-2; 7 bases map to TRBD2. The source is a man aged 50 to 59 with active COVID-19. CDR3 protein: CASSQVSGANTGELFF. The CDR3 DNA follows: TGCGCCAGCAGCCAAGTGAGCGGGGCGAACACCGGGGAGCTGTTTTTT.